A single sample gave rise to the 3 T cell receptor beta chains below, sequenced in a study of spatial heterogeneity in lung cancer. Via MiXCR, TCRdb re-called the 5' RACE reads, giving one row per CDR3 protein. The table has 60,000 to 65,000 distinct CDR3 sequences, around 8.4% seen once. Sample time point: sample taken at primary tumor resection. Researchers sequenced whole RNA taken from tumor, nontumor lung or frozen PBMC without sorting. The sequencing here drew on PBMCs, taken at surgery. These receptors all come from a female donor with early-stage non-small cell lung cancer.

This clonotype was seen ten or more times. The CDR3 loop reads CASSGRSYEQYF. Here the CDR3 DNA reads TGTGCCAGCAGCGGGAGGTCCTACGAGCAGTACTTC. The chain links TRBV3-1 to TRBJ2-7, with a weak D call TRBD2 (6 bases). CDR1 LGHDT and CDR2 YNNKEL come from the germline V gene (reference sequence). With 5 bases removed from V and 1 base from J, the gap between germline ends came to 6 bases. The CDR3 is made up of 12 amino acids.

The chain combines TRBV23-1 with TRBJ1-2; tentative D call: TRBD1 (5 bases). TRBV23-1 qualifies as an ORF whose function is uncertain. V dropped 4 bases and J dropped 6 bases, with 12 bases sitting between them. This CDR3 spans 13 amino acids. Here the CDR3 DNA reads TGCGCCAGCAGTCGGGGCCTACACCATGGCTACACCTTC. It yields the protein CASSRGLHHGYTF.

In this sample, this clonotype turned up a few times. The CDR3 loop is CASSLDGRVDGTEAFF. CDR3 nucleotide sequence: TGCGCCAGCAGCTTGGATGGGAGGGTTGACGGCACTGAAGCTTTCTTT. V and J are TRBV5-1 and TRBJ1-1; D is uncertain. Trimming shortened V by 0 bases and J by 4 bases, and 16 bases separated the two germline ends. The V gene's germline CDR1 is SGHRS and CDR2 YFSETQ. The CDR3 is made up of 16 amino acids.